These 8 T cell receptor beta chains came from one sample sequenced in a study of T cells in Graves' hyperthyroidism and ophthalmopathy. RNA transcripts provided the source from which TCR beta CDR3 regions were amplified. The HTBI primer set served for first-round RT-PCR of the TCR CDR3. TCRdb re-called the multiplex PCR reads through MiXCR, storing one row per CDR3 protein. The profile shows roughly 200,000 distinct CDR3 sequences, approximately 20% of them singletons. The sequenced sample was blood. These receptors came from a man aged 40-49 years with Graves' hyperthyroidism.

This chain's CDR3 is CASTSQRTGGGNEQFF. As DNA, the CDR3 is TGTGCCAGTACCTCCCAGAGGACAGGGGGGGGGAATGAGCAGTTCTTC. J is TRBJ2-1 and V is TRBV19, with 10 bases identical to TRBD1. Per germline, CDR1 LNHDA and CDR2 SQIVND (reference sequence). The CDR3 has 16 amino acids. Unmatched junction bases numbered 13, after V lost 7 bases and J lost 7 bases.

This clonotype occurred many times. The chain uses TRBV24-1 and TRBJ2-3, with a tentative D call TRBD2 (6 bases). This CDR3 spans 15 amino acids. Per germline, CDR1 KGHDR and CDR2 SFDVKD. V was cut by 6 bases and J by 2 bases, with 14 bases left in between. The DNA of the CDR3 is TGTGCCACCAGTTTAAATCGGGACTCCACAGATACGCAGTATTTT. Protein: CATSLNRDSTDTQYF.

The sample holds many counts of this clonotype. The chain carries TRBV6-2 or TRBV6-3 and TRBJ1-1, with 9 positions matching TRBD1. This CDR3 region has 15 residues. Unmatched junction bases numbered 6, after V lost 3 bases and J lost 4 bases. In germline, CDR1 is MNHEY, CDR2 SVGEGT. Here the CDR3 DNA reads TGTGCCAGCAGTTATGGGACAGGGTTCCGCACTGAAGCTTTCTTT. Translation gives CASSYGTGFRTEAFF.

This clonotype was detected ten times or more. The chain has TRBV28 and TRBJ1-2; D is possibly TRBD1 (6 bases). The CDR3 is 16 amino acids. Germline CDR1 is MDHEN and CDR2 is SYDVKM. Trimming took 7 bases from V and 5 from J, leaving 23 bases between them. CDR3 bases: TGTGCCAGCACTCCGCGTTGGGAGGGGGATTTGTATGGCTACACCTTC. This encodes CASTPRWEGDLYGYTF.

The gene calls are TRBV29-1 and TRBJ2-1; tentative D call: TRBD1 (5 bases). Deletions cut 6 bases from V and 1 base from J, with 13 bases between. Per germline, CDR1 SQVTM and CDR2 ANQGSEA. The length of the CDR3 is 14 residues. This chain's CDR3 is CSVRQSNSYNEQFF. CDR3 sequence (DNA): TGCAGCGTCAGACAGAGTAATTCCTACAATGAGCAGTTCTTC.

In regard to this clonotype: A much larger clone differs by one base, so this may be a read error. The genes are TRBV11-3 and TRBJ2-2, with no clear D. CDR1 is SGHNT, CDR2 YENEEA, per germline. CDR3 length: 14 residues. As DNA, the CDR3 is TGTGCCAACAGCTTAGATATGGGAACCGGGGAGCTGTTTTTT. It encodes CANSLDMGTGELFF.

The rearrangement links TRBV19 to TRBJ2-7, with D tentatively TRBD1 (6 bases). Germline assignment: CDR1 LNHDA and CDR2 SQIVND (reference sequence). Trimming removed 8 bases at V and 2 bases at J, with 13 bases between. The CDR3 spans 13 residues. In nucleotides, the CDR3 is TGTGCCAGTGGTTCGGGACAAGCCTACGAGCAGTACTTC. Translating gives CASGSGQAYEQYF. Combining the CDR3 with reference TRBV19 and TRBJ2-7 gives the whole variable domain DGGITQSPKYLFRKEGQNVTLSCEQNLNHDAMYWYRQDPGQGLRLIYYSQIVNDFQKGDIAEGYSVSREKKESFPLTVTSAQKNPTAFYLCASGSGQAYEQYFGPGTRLTVT.

CDR3 nucleotide sequence: TGTGCCAGTAGTACTGAGGGGGCGCCCCGTGAAGCTTTCTTT. It specifies CASSTEGAPREAFF. This chain links TRBV19 with TRBJ1-1; 7 nucleotides match TRBD1. Germline V gene lookup returns CDR1 LNHDA and CDR2 SQIVND (reference sequence). This CDR3 is built from 14 residues. Trimming cost V 4 bases and J 7 bases; bases outside gene matches: 9.